A single sample is the source of the 23 T cell receptor beta chains below, sequenced in a study of tumor-infiltrating lymphocytes in primary liver carcinoma. Synthesis of TCR beta cDNA was carried out from approximately 0.55 ug total RNA with a constant-region primer. Three nested multiplex PCR rounds of slightly modified ARM-PCR generated TCR beta libraries. Forward primers for TRBV1-TRBV30 and a C-beta reverse primer served the first two PCR rounds, at roughly 10 cycles each. TCRdb reanalysed the multiplex PCR reads using MiXCR and keeps one entry per CDR3 protein. The sample yields about 310,000 distinct CDR3 sequences, around three fifths seen once. Blood RNA originated from unsorted whole blood, with germline DNA additionally extracted. The sequenced material came from peripheral blood. These receptors all stem from a man between 35 and 55 years old with primary liver carcinoma and hepatitis B virus infection.

The chain couples TRBV12-3 or TRBV12-4 to TRBJ2-5, with D tentatively TRBD1 (6 bases). The CDR3 has 15 amino acids. V lost 3 bases to trimming and J lost 4 bases, with 15 bases between them. The CDR3 protein is CASSFSETQGETQYF. In DNA, the CDR3 is TGTGCCAGCAGTTTCTCTGAAACACAGGGAGAGACCCAGTACTTC.

In its sample, this clonotype was seen once. This chain uses TRBV19 with TRBJ1-1; a possible D gene is TRBD1 (6 bases). Germline V gives CDR1 LNHDA, CDR2 SQIVND (reference sequence). Trimming took off 3 bases at V and 4 bases at J, with 15 bases between the two ends. CDR3 length: 15 residues. Here the CDR3 reads CASSISTGKGTEAFF. Written as DNA, the CDR3 is TGTGCCAGTAGTATCAGCACAGGGAAGGGCACTGAAGCTTTCTTT.

On this clonotype: At one of its ends the junction is not consistent with the germline gene, which may arise from a read error. This chain links TRBV6-2 or TRBV6-3 with TRBJ2-5; D is perhaps TRBD2 (6 bases). CDR1 is MNHEY, CDR2 SVGEGT, per germline. The CDR3 contains 13 residues. The CDR3 loop reads CAISGPGGETQYF. The DNA of the CDR3 is TGTGCCATCAGTGGTCCCGGAGGGGAGACCCAGTACTTC.

A word on this clonotype: A much larger clone is a single base away; this may be a read error. The chain links TRBV5-5 to TRBJ2-1; 13 bases fit TRBD2. Looked up from germline, CDR1 is SGHKS and CDR2 is YYEKEE (reference sequence). The CDR3 runs to 19 residues. J was trimmed by 4 bases and V by 3 bases; bases with no gene match: 13. The CDR3 nucleotides read TGTGCCAGCAGCTCCTATGATGGGACTAGCGGGATGAGGTACAATGAGCAGTTCTTC. Translating it yields CASSSYDGTSGMRYNEQFF. Full variable domain (missing parts from reference TRBV5-5 and TRBJ2-1): DAGVTQSPTHLIKTRGQQVTLRCSPISGHKSVSWYQQVLGQGPQFIFQYYEKEERGRGNFPDRFSARQFPNYSSELNVNALLLGDSALYLCASSSYDGTSGMRYNEQFFGPGTRLTVL.

This clonotype was recorded many times. The V call is TRBV11-2, the J call TRBJ2-7; D not resolved. Germline loops: CDR1 SGHAT, CDR2 FQNNGV. This CDR3 spans 15 amino acids. Trimming cost V 4 bases and J 4 bases, with 17 bases left between them. In DNA, the CDR3 is TGTGCCAGCAGCTCCGGCGAGTTTGCTGGGTACGAGCAGTACTTC. This codes for CASSSGEFAGYEQYF.

This clonotype was detected ten times or more. V and J are TRBV6-1 and TRBJ2-3, with 9 bases lining up with TRBD2. The V gene's germline CDR1 is MNHNS and CDR2 SASEGT. The J segment lost 2 bases and the V segment lost 3 bases, leaving 6 bases of the junction unmatched. There are 16 residues in the CDR3. CDR3 sequence reads: CASSEIGTSLTDTQYF. The CDR3 region has the DNA TGTGCCAGCAGTGAGATCGGGACTAGCCTCACAGATACGCAGTATTTT.

Of note for this clonotype: A much larger clone is a single base away; this may be a read error. The CDR3 region is CSVAVRGEQYF. The CDR3, as DNA: TGCAGCGTTGCGGTCCGGGGCGAGCAGTACTTC. The V gene is TRBV29-1, the J gene TRBJ2-7; TRBD2 might be the D (5 bases). This CDR3 contains 11 residues. The ends were cut back, 4 bases at V and 6 bases at J, with 10 bases in the middle. The V gene's germline CDR1 is SQVTM and CDR2 ANQGSEA.

In the case of this clonotype: Just one base apart from a much larger clone, this may be a read error. The chain recombines TRBV29-1 with TRBJ1-1; D possibly corresponds to TRBD1 (5 bases). The CDR3 length is 11 residues. Germline CDR1 reads SQVTM; CDR2 reads ANQGSEA. The CDR3 DNA reads as TGCAACGTTGAGGGGCCGACTGAAGCTTTCTTT. The encoded protein is CNVEGPTEAFF.

This clonotype was seen repeatedly, ten times or more. The V gene is TRBV29-1, the J gene TRBJ2-1, with D perhaps given as TRBD1 or TRBD2 (5 bases each). The V gene lost 3 bases and the J gene lost 8 bases, with 14 bases spanning the gap. The germline CDR1 and CDR2 sequences are SQVTM and ANQGSEA. This CDR3 is built from 13 residues. CDR3 in amino acids: CSVEKGTLYEQFF. Written as DNA, the CDR3 is TGCAGCGTTGAGAAAGGGACGCTGTATGAGCAGTTCTTC.

With regard to this clonotype: This CDR3 is missing its conserved last phenylalanine or tryptophan, likely due to a read error. J is TRBJ2-2 and V is TRBV5-4; 14 bases are a match to TRBD2. Germline lookup yields CDR1 SGHNT and CDR2 YYREEE (reference sequence). V was clipped by 4 bases and J by 5 bases; unmatched bases: 4. The CDR3 totals 16 residues. As DNA, the CDR3 is TGTGCCAGCAGCGCAGGGACTAGCGGGAGAACCGGGGAGCTGTTTCTT. Residues: CASSAGTSGRTGELFL.

At least ten counts were recorded for this clonotype. V usage is TRBV12-3 or TRBV12-4 and J usage is TRBJ1-2, with a tentative D call TRBD1 (5 bases). The V and J ends lost 0 bases and 4 bases respectively, with 15 bases between them. The CDR3 extends over 16 amino acids. CDR3 bases: TGTGCCAGCAGTTTAGCGGGCGCAGGGAGGAGCTATGGCTACACCTTC. Protein: CASSLAGAGRSYGYTF.

Notes on this clonotype: With a much larger clone just one base away, this may be a read error. The V call is TRBV14, the J call TRBJ2-1, with D perhaps matching TRBD1 or TRBD2 (5 bases each). The CDR3 contains 16 residues. Germline V gene sequence: CDR1 SGHDN, CDR2 FVKESK. The DNA for the CDR3 is TGTGCCAACAGCCAGTCCTGGGACGGCACCTACAATGAGCAGTTCTTC. Protein product: CANSQSWDGTYNEQFF.

Notes on this clonotype: Possible read error: a much larger clone is one base away. Without the conserved terminal phenylalanine or tryptophan, this CDR3 likely stems from a read error. This sequence joins TRBV10-2 and TRBJ1-1, with unresolved D. Germline V CDR1 and CDR2: WSHSY, SAAADI. The CDR3 runs to 13 residues. V lost 10 bases and J lost 0, with 12 bases in between. The CDR3 loop is CATSIDLNTEAFL. In nucleotides, the CDR3 is TGCGCCACCAGCATAGACTTGAACACTGAAGCTTTCCTT.

This clonotype was seen at least ten times. The V call is TRBV6-2 or TRBV6-3, the J call TRBJ2-7; D could derive from TRBD1 or TRBD2 (5 bases each). Per germline, CDR1 MNHEY and CDR2 SVGEGT. CDR3 length equals 15 residues. The V and J ends lost 6 bases and 3 bases respectively, with 18 bases between them. CDR3 DNA sequence: TGTGCCAGCAGCTTACAGGACTGGATCAACTACGAGCAGTACTTC. Its translation is CASSLQDWINYEQYF.

Concerning this clonotype: The junction and the germline gene differ at one end; a read error may be behind it. V and J are TRBV11-1 and TRBJ1-5; 10 bases are shared with TRBD1. Germline CDR1 reads SGHAT; CDR2 reads FQDESV (reference sequence). The CDR3 sequence is 19 residues long. CDR3 sequence reads: CANSLQIDRGLLGNQTQHF. CDR3 DNA sequence: TGTGCCAACAGCTTACAAATTGACAGGGGGCTGCTTGGCAATCAGACCCAGCATTTT.

This clonotype was detected only a few times. The V gene is TRBV6-1, the J gene TRBJ2-3, with 8 bases matching TRBD2. CDR1 and CDR2 from the germline V gene are MNHNS and SASEGT. The CDR3 covers 16 residues. V was clipped by 1 base and J by 6 bases; unmatched bases: 9. This chain's CDR3 is CASSEEEAGAGDTQYF. The CDR3 nucleotides are TGTGCCAGCAGTGAAGAGGAAGCGGGGGCTGGCGATACGCAGTATTTT.

The chain is built from TRBV7-9 and TRBJ2-3, with D unclear. Germline lookup yields CDR1 SEHNR and CDR2 FQNEAQ (reference sequence). V shed 7 bases and J shed 0 bases, with 8 bases lying between them. This CDR3 comprises 13 residues. The CDR3 DNA reads as TGTGCCAGCACCCGGGTTAGCACAGATACGCAGTATTTT. This translates into CASTRVSTDTQYF.

V is TRBV6-2 or TRBV6-3 and J is TRBJ2-7; TRBD1 matches 10 bases. The V gene end was trimmed by 8 bases and the J gene end by 5 bases; junction bases not matched to a gene: 12. The CDR3 loop spans 15 amino acids. The germline V gene encodes CDR1 MNHEY and CDR2 SVGEGT. CDR3 loop: CASGLETGGLHEQYF. CDR3 nucleotides: TGTGCCAGCGGCCTTGAGACAGGGGGCCTCCACGAGCAGTACTTC.

As regards this clonotype: A junction boundary mismatches the germline segment, possibly from a read error. The chain uses TRBV5-5 and TRBJ2-5; D ambiguous. The CDR3 consists of 14 residues. CDR1 is SGHKS, CDR2 YYEKEE, per germline (reference sequence). The CDR3 sequence is CASSLALSEEPQYF. The CDR3 DNA is TGTGCCAGCAGCTTGGCCCTCTCGGAAGAGCCCCAGTACTTC.

This clonotype has a handful of counts. The CDR3 nucleotides are TGTGCCAGCAGCTGGGATACCGGGGAGCTGTTTTTT. As protein: CASSWDTGELFF. The rearrangement uses TRBV5-4 and TRBJ2-2; D unclear. CDR3 length: 12 amino acids. V gave up 3 bases and J gave up 5 bases, with 5 bases separating them. The V gene's germline CDR1 is SGHNT and CDR2 YYREEE (reference sequence).

In its sample, this clonotype is large (0.1 to 1%). The chain employs TRBV11-2 and TRBJ2-5; 10 bases fit TRBD2. The CDR3 covers 16 residues. Germline loops: CDR1 SGHAT, CDR2 FQNNGV. The V and J ends lost 2 bases and 1 base, in that order; junction bases with no gene match: 4. The DNA for the CDR3 is TGTGCCAGCAGCTTAAATAGCGGGAGGTCCCAAGAGACCCAGTACTTC. This encodes CASSLNSGRSQETQYF.

As for this clonotype: This may arise from a read error, as a much more abundant clone is one base away. V is TRBV12-3 or TRBV12-4 and J is TRBJ2-7, with TRBD2 as a possible D gene (5 bases). Trimming pared 6 bases from V and 6 bases from J, leaving 24 bases between. CDR3 length: 16 amino acids. The CDR3 coding sequence is TGTGCCAGCAGCCGATCACTAGTGGGAGCGAACTCCGAGCAGTACTTC. It specifies CASSRSLVGANSEQYF.

The rearrangement links TRBV24-1 to TRBJ2-1; a weak D match, TRBD1 (6 bases). CDR1 and CDR2 from the germline V gene are KGHDR and SFDVKD. V was cut by 6 bases and J by 4 bases, with 12 bases left in between. The CDR3 has 14 residues. The chain's CDR3 is CATSPGTRYNEQFF. The DNA of the CDR3 is TGTGCCACCAGTCCCGGGACAAGATACAATGAGCAGTTCTTC.